This T cell receptor beta chain was sequenced during a study of human T cells and chemical hapten exposure. TCRdb called the RACE reads again in MiXCR, with one record for every CDR3 protein. This sample has more than 80,000 distinct CDR3 sequences, with 10% to 11% found just once. CDR3 length: 13 residues. CDR1 is MNHEY and CDR2 is SMNVEV in the germline V gene (reference sequence). V lost 5 bases and J 13 bases, leaving 15 bases between the germline ends. The time point was: pre-sensitization, week 0. As to treatment: therapeutic diphenylcyclopropenone sensitization with weekly scalp DPC. This clonotype was detected a few times.

The origin of this receptor is a woman aged 60-75 years with alopecia areata. Some clones in this sample may be carry-over from other donors' samples. Sequenced material: whole blood, taken in connection with sensitization to the hapten diphenylcyclopropenone (DPC). The chain has TRBV27 and TRBJ1-6; D is unresolved. For the CDR3, the DNA is TGTGCCAGCAGTCCAACGGTATCTATTCCCCTCCACTTT. Amino acid sequence: CASSPTVSIPLHF.